Below, 13 T cell receptor beta chains from the same sample are listed, as sequenced in a study of shared clonotypes between healthy human individuals. Sequencing used immunoSEQ multiplex PCR; TCRdb keeps in-frame clones, though not all of them. The sample consists of 2 million to 2.5 million clones, about 93% of them appearing once. Naive CD8 cells comprised CD45RO-negative, CCR7-positively selected cells, excluding terminally differentiated effector memory CD45RA+ cells. Sequencing was carried out using naive CD8+ T cells from PBMCs. The receptor source for this set is a man between 18 and 29 years old in good health. Some clones in this sample may be carry-over from other donors' samples.

The chain combines TRBV28 with TRBJ2-2; no clear D gene. Germline V gene lookup returns CDR1 MDHEN and CDR2 SYDVKM. There are 12 residues in the CDR3. Trimming took off 7 bases at V and 6 bases at J, with 9 bases between the two ends. The CDR3: CASTPRAGELFF. CDR3 in DNA: TGTGCCAGCACCCCTCGAGCCGGGGAGCTGTTTTTT.

The chain joins TRBV25-1 to TRBJ2-2, with 8 bases matching TRBD1. The CDR3 extends over 15 amino acids. Looked up from germline, CDR1 is MGHDK and CDR2 is SYGVNS. With 4 bases clipped from V and 6 bases from J, the junction kept 7 bases outside the gene matches. The CDR3 region has the DNA TGTGCCAGCAGTGGACAGGACAGGGCCCCCGGGGAGCTGTTTTTT. It codes for CASSGQDRAPGELFF.

This clone was counted a single time. The V call is TRBV4-1, the J call TRBJ2-5; D could derive from TRBD1 or TRBD2 (5 bases each). The J call may be mistaken, given a closer DNA end match to TRBJ2-7. There are 14 residues in the CDR3. Germline CDR1 MGHRA, CDR2 YSYEKL. Here the CDR3 DNA reads TGCGCCAGCAGCCAACCGGGACGGACTTACGAGCAGTACTTC. Its protein product is CASSQPGRTYEQYF.

The chain links TRBV5-1 to TRBJ1-1; D unclear. The CDR3 spans 16 residues. The V gene lost 0 bases and the J gene lost 4 bases, with 16 bases spanning the gap. The germline gives CDR1 SGHRS, CDR2 YFSETQ. CDR3 nucleotides: TGCGCCAGCAGCTTGGATCTAGGGTTTCGAAGCACTGAAGCTTTCTTT. Encoded protein: CASSLDLGFRSTEAFF.

The table lists this clone with a count of one. This chain connects TRBV6-5 to TRBJ1-2; D remains ambiguous. Trimming shortened V by 6 bases and J by 4 bases, and 9 bases separated the two germline ends. Per the germline V gene, CDR1 is MNHEY and CDR2 is SVGAGI. The length of the CDR3 is 12 residues. The CDR3 protein is CASSQDFYGYTF. In nucleotides, the CDR3 is TGTGCCAGCAGCCAGGACTTCTATGGCTACACCTTC.

This clone was counted between two and nine times. The chain uses TRBV4-3 and TRBJ1-1; no firm D call. Between the trimmed V and J ends, which lost 1 base and 3 bases, there was a span of 12 bases. The V gene's germline CDR1 is LGHNA and CDR2 YSLEER. The CDR3 loop spans 15 amino acids. The CDR3 DNA is TGCGCCAGCAGCCAAGCAGCCCGGTTGTACACTGAAGCTTTCTTT. This gives the protein CASSQAARLYTEAFF.

The chain employs TRBV4-1 and TRBJ1-2; possibly TRBD1 for D (5 bases). CDR1 and CDR2 from the germline V gene are MGHRA and YSYEKL. V was shortened by 5 bases and J by 5 bases, with 12 bases between the two germline ends. The CDR3 extends over 13 amino acids. CDR3 residues: CASSWGGEYGYTF. The CDR3 DNA reads as TGCGCCAGCAGCTGGGGGGGGGAGTATGGCTACACCTTC.

The J gene is TRBJ2-1, the V gene TRBV11-1; D unclear. The germline V gene encodes CDR1 SGHAT and CDR2 FQDESV (reference sequence). Trimming removed 4 bases at V and 0 bases at J, with 13 bases between. There are 16 residues in the CDR3. The CDR3 DNA is TGTGCCAGCAGCTCGAGGACCGGAAGCTCCTACAATGAGCAGTTCTTC. This sequence encodes CASSSRTGSSYNEQFF.

This clone was detected only once. The chain uses TRBV27 and TRBJ2-5, with D maybe TRBD1 (6 bases). Per germline, CDR1 MNHEY and CDR2 SMNVEV (reference sequence). Trimming cost V 5 bases and J 1 base, with 17 bases left between them. The CDR3 contains 16 residues. The CDR3: CASSPSAGETQETQYF. DNA for the CDR3: TGTGCCAGCAGTCCTTCGGCAGGGGAAACCCAAGAGACCCAGTACTTC.

Regarding this clone: Other DNA sequences in this sample translate to the same CDR3. This chain connects TRBV5-1 to TRBJ2-7; 7 nucleotides align to TRBD1. After removal of 0 bases from V and 4 bases from J, the junction contained 4 bases not matched to a gene. Germline-derived CDR1 and CDR2 are SGHRS and YFSETQ. The CDR3 loop spans 14 amino acids. The CDR3 coding sequence is TGCGCCAGCAGCTTGGAAGGGGGCGGGTACGAGCAGTACTTC. Its protein product is CASSLEGGGYEQYF.

The chain employs TRBV2 and TRBJ2-1; TRBD2 matches 7 bases. Germline-derived CDR1 and CDR2 are SNHLY and FYNNEI. The V and J ends lost 5 bases and 5 bases, in that order; junction bases with no gene match: 12. This CDR3 contains 16 residues. The DNA of the CDR3 is TGTGCCAGCAGTTGGCACCCCGGGACTATCAACAATGAGCAGTTCTTC. Its translation is CASSWHPGTINNEQFF.

This sequence joins TRBV6-5 and TRBJ2-7, with TRBD2 identical over 8 bases. From germline, CDR1 is MNHEY and CDR2 SVGAGI. The CDR3 totals 13 residues. J lost 6 bases, V lost 6 bases, and 7 bases had no gene match. The CDR3 protein is CASRTGGQSEQYF. The CDR3 DNA reads TGTGCCAGCAGGACGGGAGGGCAGAGCGAGCAGTACTTC.

This rearrangement joins TRBV7-9 to TRBJ2-7; D might be TRBD1 (6 bases). V gave up 9 bases and J gave up 2 bases, with 17 bases separating them. The germline V gene has CDR1 SEHNR and CDR2 FQNEAQ (reference sequence). This CDR3 has 14 amino acids. DNA of the CDR3: TGTGCCAGTATCGCGAAGGCAGGGGCCTACGAGCAGTACTTC. Protein: CASIAKAGAYEQYF.